This is a list of T cell receptor beta chains from one sample in a study of blood T cell repertoires in COVID-19. Repertoires were generated with immunoSEQ multiplex PCR, while TCRdb's copy carries only in-frame clones and drops some. The sample consists of over 70,000 clones, over 70% of them appearing once. Sequencing was carried out using peripheral blood. The receptors were gathered from a human donor in a cohort sampled during active COVID-19. CDR3s include the opening cysteine and the closing phenylalanine or tryptophan. D genes are given only for firm matches. The size field is filled for only some rows; it gives once, few, many or a size class.

j_call: TRBJ1-3
clone_size: few
v_call: TRBV19
d_call: -
cdr3_nt: TGTGCCAGTAGTATCGCGGTTTCTGGAAACACCATATATTTT
cdr3_aa: CASSIAVSGNTIYF

j_call: TRBJ1-4
clone_size: -
v_call: TRBV7-9
d_call: -
cdr3_nt: TGTGCCAGCAGCTTCTGGGAGGGGAATGAAAAACTGTTTTTT
cdr3_aa: CASSFWEGNEKLFF

j_call: TRBJ2-7
clone_size: -
v_call: TRBV28
d_call: TRBD1
cdr3_nt: TGTGCCAGCGTACGACCCGGGACAGGGAAGGCCGAGCAGTACTTC
cdr3_aa: CASVRPGTGKAEQYF

j_call: TRBJ2-5
clone_size: -
v_call: TRBV28
d_call: TRBD1
cdr3_nt: TGTGCCAGCAACCCCATACAGGGGGTGGAGACCCAGTACTTC
cdr3_aa: CASNPIQGVETQYF

j_call: TRBJ1-1
clone_size: -
v_call: TRBV5-1
d_call: -
cdr3_nt: TGCGCCAGCAGTTTTGATACGGGGGGCACTGAAGCTTTCTTT
cdr3_aa: CASSFDTGGTEAFF

j_call: TRBJ2-3
clone_size: -
v_call: TRBV28
d_call: -
cdr3_nt: TGTGCCAGCCGAGACAGCTCGTCATTGGGTACGCAGTATTTT
cdr3_aa: CASRDSSSLGTQYF

j_call: TRBJ2-7
clone_size: -
v_call: TRBV27
d_call: -
cdr3_nt: TGTGCCAGCAGCCCAGGCTCCGGAGAGCAGTACTTC
cdr3_aa: CASSPGSGEQYF

j_call: TRBJ2-1
clone_size: -
v_call: TRBV2
d_call: -
cdr3_nt: TGTGCCAGCAGTGAGCGGACATATTACAATGAGCAGTTCTTC
cdr3_aa: CASSERTYYNEQFF

j_call: TRBJ2-1
clone_size: once
v_call: TRBV27
d_call: -
cdr3_nt: TGTGCCAGCAGCCGGAGGGACAATGAGCAGTTCTTC
cdr3_aa: CASSRRDNEQFF

j_call: TRBJ1-2
clone_size: -
v_call: TRBV9
d_call: TRBD1
cdr3_nt: TGTGCCAGCAGTCTGACAGGGTTCTATGGCTACACCTTC
cdr3_aa: CASSLTGFYGYTF

j_call: TRBJ2-7
clone_size: -
v_call: TRBV29-1
d_call: TRBD2
cdr3_nt: TGCAGCGTTGCCGGGACTACCTCCTACGAGCAGTACTTC
cdr3_aa: CSVAGTTSYEQYF

j_call: TRBJ2-2
clone_size: -
v_call: TRBV7-2
d_call: -
cdr3_nt: TGTGCCAGCAGACCAGGACTGCCGAACACCGGGGAGCTGTTTTTT
cdr3_aa: CASRPGLPNTGELFF

j_call: TRBJ1-4
clone_size: -
v_call: TRBV5-1
d_call: TRBD1
cdr3_nt: TGCGCCAGCAGCACCACAGGGGCCGGGGATGAAAAACTGTTTTTT
cdr3_aa: CASSTTGAGDEKLFF

j_call: TRBJ2-7
clone_size: -
v_call: TRBV5-1
d_call: -
cdr3_nt: TGCGCCAGCCTTGGGGGAGGCGACGAGCAGTACTTC
cdr3_aa: CASLGGGDEQYF

j_call: TRBJ2-2
clone_size: medium-sized
v_call: TRBV3-1/TRBV3-2
d_call: -
cdr3_nt: TGTGCCAGCAGCTTTCTAGAAAACACCGGGGAGCTGTTTTTT
cdr3_aa: CASSFLENTGELFF

j_call: TRBJ2-5
clone_size: -
v_call: TRBV6-2/TRBV6-3
d_call: -
cdr3_nt: TGTGCCAGCGGCCTAGCAAGCGTCGAGACCCAGTACTTC
cdr3_aa: CASGLASVETQYF

j_call: TRBJ1-1
clone_size: once
v_call: TRBV9
d_call: -
cdr3_nt: TGTGCCAGCAGCGTAGTGGGGGGATCGAACACTGAAGCTTTCTTT
cdr3_aa: CASSVVGGSNTEAFF

j_call: TRBJ1-2
clone_size: -
v_call: TRBV27
d_call: -
cdr3_nt: TGTGCCAGCAGTCTCCGGGACATAGGGCACCTCTATGGCTACACCTTC
cdr3_aa: CASSLRDIGHLYGYTF

j_call: TRBJ2-1
clone_size: -
v_call: TRBV19
d_call: TRBD2
cdr3_nt: TGTGCCAGCAAACAGGGTGTCGGCGGGAGGGCCAACGCCAATGAGCAGTTCTTC
cdr3_aa: CASKQGVGGRANANEQFF

j_call: TRBJ2-1
clone_size: -
v_call: TRBV18
d_call: TRBD1
cdr3_nt: TGTGCCAGCTCCCCCGGGACAGGGGCCTACAATGAGCAGTTCTTC
cdr3_aa: CASSPGTGAYNEQFF

j_call: TRBJ2-1
clone_size: few
v_call: TRBV9
d_call: -
cdr3_nt: TGTGCCAGCAGCGTTGTGACAGGCTCCTACAATGAGCAGTTCTTC
cdr3_aa: CASSVVTGSYNEQFF

j_call: TRBJ1-2
clone_size: -
v_call: TRBV24-1
d_call: TRBD1
cdr3_nt: TGTGCCACCAGTGACCCCGGACAGGGGGCGAGAGGCTACACCTTC
cdr3_aa: CATSDPGQGARGYTF

j_call: TRBJ1-2
clone_size: -
v_call: TRBV29-1
d_call: -
cdr3_nt: TGCAGCTTCGGGGTTACCAACTATGGCTACACCTTC
cdr3_aa: CSFGVTNYGYTF

j_call: TRBJ1-3
clone_size: -
v_call: TRBV19
d_call: -
cdr3_nt: TGTGCCAGTAGTATCCCTCCAAAGAGCTCTGGAAACACCATATATTTT
cdr3_aa: CASSIPPKSSGNTIYF

j_call: TRBJ2-7
clone_size: -
v_call: TRBV5-5
d_call: TRBD2
cdr3_nt: TGTGCCAGCAGCTTGACTAGCGGGAGGTCCTACGAGCAGTACTTC
cdr3_aa: CASSLTSGRSYEQYF

j_call: TRBJ2-7
clone_size: once
v_call: TRBV27
d_call: -
cdr3_nt: TGTGCCAGCATACAATCAGGAACGGCCGTTCGTGGCGAGCAGTACTTC
cdr3_aa: CASIQSGTAVRGEQYF

j_call: TRBJ2-1
clone_size: -
v_call: TRBV11-3
d_call: -
cdr3_nt: TGTGCCAGCAGCTTAAGGGGGGGAGGAGGCTACAATGAGCAGTTCTTC
cdr3_aa: CASSLRGGGGYNEQFF

j_call: TRBJ1-1
clone_size: -
v_call: TRBV5-4
d_call: TRBD1
cdr3_nt: TGTGCCAGCAGCTTGGGTGACAGGGGGAACACTGAAGCTTTCTTT
cdr3_aa: CASSLGDRGNTEAFF

j_call: TRBJ2-7
clone_size: -
v_call: TRBV4-2
d_call: -
cdr3_nt: TGTGCCAGCAGCCAAGATTACGGACAAAGCTCCTACGAGCAGTACTTC
cdr3_aa: CASSQDYGQSSYEQYF

j_call: TRBJ1-6
clone_size: -
v_call: TRBV6-5
d_call: -
cdr3_nt: TGTGCCAGCAGTTACTCGAGACAGCGATATAATTCACCCCTCCACTTT
cdr3_aa: CASSYSRQRYNSPLHF

j_call: TRBJ2-7
clone_size: -
v_call: TRBV4-2
d_call: TRBD2
cdr3_nt: TGTGCCAGCAGCCAAGTGGGGGCGGGAGGGGTTTCCTACGAGCAGTACTTC
cdr3_aa: CASSQVGAGGVSYEQYF

j_call: TRBJ2-7
clone_size: -
v_call: TRBV10-2
d_call: -
cdr3_nt: TGCGCCAGCAGTGATCCCGCAGCGACCACCTACGAGCAGTACTTC
cdr3_aa: CASSDPAATTYEQYF

j_call: TRBJ2-3
clone_size: -
v_call: TRBV4-2
d_call: TRBD2
cdr3_nt: TGTGCCAGCAGCCAAAAAGCCCCTAGCGGGAGGGGGGCAGATACGCAGTATTTT
cdr3_aa: CASSQKAPSGRGADTQYF

j_call: TRBJ2-3
clone_size: -
v_call: TRBV4-2
d_call: TRBD2
cdr3_nt: TGTGCCAGCAGCCCGACTAGCGGGACCACAGATACGCAGTATTTT
cdr3_aa: CASSPTSGTTDTQYF

j_call: TRBJ2-1
clone_size: -
v_call: TRBV6-5
d_call: TRBD2
cdr3_nt: TGTGCCAGCAGTTACGGGGCGGCGGGAGTAGTTAAGTTCTTC
cdr3_aa: CASSYGAAGVVKFF

j_call: TRBJ2-3
clone_size: -
v_call: TRBV7-9
d_call: TRBD2
cdr3_nt: TGTGCCAGCAGCTCCCCGGGACTAGCGGTTATCAGGGGGACAGATACGCAGTATTTT
cdr3_aa: CASSSPGLAVIRGTDTQYF

j_call: TRBJ2-7
clone_size: -
v_call: TRBV28
d_call: TRBD2
cdr3_nt: TGTGCCAGCAGGAGGACTAGCGGTTCCTCCTACGAGCAGTACTTC
cdr3_aa: CASRRTSGSSYEQYF

j_call: TRBJ2-3
clone_size: -
v_call: TRBV9
d_call: TRBD1
cdr3_nt: TGTGCCAGCAGCGCGACAGGGGGCTGGGCAGATACGCAGTATTTT
cdr3_aa: CASSATGGWADTQYF

j_call: TRBJ2-7
clone_size: -
v_call: TRBV13
d_call: -
cdr3_nt: TGTGCCAGCAGCTCCCCCCTAAGCTGGGGGCCATCCTACGAGCAGTACTTC
cdr3_aa: CASSSPLSWGPSYEQYF